This is a list of T cell receptor beta chains from one sample in a study of blood T cell repertoires in COVID-19. Assay used: immunoSEQ multiplex PCR; TCRdb lists only in-frame clones, some missing. The sample has some 390,000 clones, around 89% seen once. The sample comprised PBMCs or T cells enriched from blood (not recorded which). The receptors shown here come from a man aged 30 to 39 who had recovered from COVID-19. CDR3s include the opening cysteine and the closing phenylalanine or tryptophan. D genes are given only for firm matches. Clone size is shown for a subset of rows, as once, few, many or a class of expanded clone.

d_call	clone_size	v_call	j_call	cdr3_aa	cdr3_nt
.	.	TRBV29-1	TRBJ2-2	CSLRGQNTGELFF	TGCAGCCTTCGGGGACAGAACACCGGGGAGCTGTTTTTT
.	.	TRBV27	TRBJ1-5	CASSLMGYSNQPQHF	TGTGCCAGCAGTTTAATGGGCTATAGCAATCAGCCCCAGCATTTT
.	.	TRBV12-3/TRBV12-4	TRBJ2-5	CASSLFGTQYF	TGTGCCAGCAGCCTCTTCGGGACCCAGTACTTC
TRBD2	.	TRBV19	TRBJ2-1	CASSRTSVSSYNEQFF	TGTGCCAGTAGTCGGACTAGCGTAAGCTCCTACAATGAGCAGTTCTTC
.	.	TRBV7-2	TRBJ2-2	CASSPTLTGELFF	TGTGCCAGCAGCCCCACATTGACCGGGGAGCTGTTTTTT
.	few	TRBV25-1	TRBJ2-3	CASSESIAEDTDTQYF	TGTGCCAGCAGTGAATCAATAGCGGAGGACACAGATACGCAGTATTTT
.	.	TRBV19	TRBJ1-1	CASSSQGRGVEAFF	TGTGCCAGTAGTTCACAGGGCAGGGGTGTTGAAGCTTTCTTT
TRBD1	.	TRBV10-2	TRBJ2-3	CASGGTGLYTDTQYF	TGCGCCAGCGGGGGGACAGGGCTATACACAGATACGCAGTATTTT
.	.	TRBV13	TRBJ2-4	CASSRRGKVAKNIQYF	TGTGCCAGCAGCCGAAGAGGGAAGGTTGCCAAAAACATTCAGTACTTC
.	.	TRBV28	TRBJ1-2	CASRPQGNHGYTF	TGTGCCAGCAGACCACAGGGAAATCATGGCTACACCTTC
.	.	TRBV2	TRBJ1-4	CASRKRANEKLFF	TGTGCCAGCCGAAAGAGGGCAAATGAAAAACTGTTTTTT
.	.	TRBV5-1	TRBJ2-2	CASSLGGRTAANTGELFF	TGCGCCAGCAGCTTGGGTGGGAGGACGGCAGCGAACACCGGGGAGCTGTTTTTT
.	.	TRBV29-1	TRBJ2-1	CSVEDRRGADNEQFF	TGCAGCGTTGAAGATCGGAGGGGTGCGGACAATGAGCAGTTCTTC
.	.	TRBV10-2	TRBJ1-3	CASSQGRSGNTIYF	TGCGCCAGCAGTCAGGGGCGTTCTGGAAACACCATATATTTT
.	.	TRBV20-1	TRBJ2-7	CSASGTVSYEQYF	TGCAGTGCTAGTGGTACAGTCTCCTACGAGCAGTACTTC